The present TCR beta chain was sequenced within a study of blood T cell repertoires in COVID-19. Across the whole study: The cDNA or gDNA used as material had been derived from T cells, B-cell-depleted T cells, or PBMCs.

There are 16 residues in the CDR3. The V gene's germline CDR1 is KGHSH and CDR2 LQKENI. Trimming stripped 3 bases from V and 3 bases from J, with 15 bases between. As originally analysed: Amplification from reference gene primers served as the basis for estimated nucleated cell counts. This table comes from immunoSEQ multiplex PCR, and its TCRdb copy is limited to in-frame clones, with some not included. V and J calls and clone size come straight from that table; D and trimming were deduced from the DNA. This sample has approximately 77,000 clones, with around 86% found just once. Sequencing was done on a sample of peripheral blood. The receptor was derived from a man aged 25 to 40 with acute or convalescent COVID-19. V gene TRBV18 combines with J gene TRBJ2-1; D possibly corresponds to TRBD2 (5 bases). As DNA, the CDR3 is TGTGCCAGCTCACCGTTGGGGAGTGTCTACTACAATGAGCAGTTCTTC. Amino acids: CASSPLGSVYYNEQFF. Drawing the rest from reference TRBV18 and TRBJ2-1, the complete variable domain is NAGVMQNPRHLVRRRGQEARLRCSPMKGHSHVYWYRQLPEEGLKFMVYLQKENIIDESGMPKERFSAEFPKEGPSILRIQQVVRGDSAAYFCASSPLGSVYYNEQFFGPGTRLTVL.